This TCR beta chain was captured by sequencing in a study of graft-versus-host responses after intestinal transplantation. Study-wide results and caveats: When patients had graft-donor T cell macrochimerism, their allografts held high graft-versus-host to host-versus-graft clonal ratios.

With regard to this clone: Its specificity is not known.

Here immunoSEQ multiplex PCR was the method, and the copy in TCRdb shows in-frame clones only, minus some. The profile shows fewer than 95,000 clones, about 90% of them singletons. This CDR3 has 12 residues. V was cut by 10 bases and J by 8 bases, with 17 bases left in between. Germline CDR1 and CDR2: SNHLY and FYNNEI. This rearrangement joins TRBV2 to TRBJ1-2, with D maybe TRBD1 (5 bases). This specimen was unstimulated CD8+ T cells sorted from spleen or lymph node cells, taken before transplant. This clonotype was obtained from a human donor who was the organ donor for an intestinal transplant. CDR3 in amino acids: CANPGRAEGYTF. The CDR3 region has the DNA TGTGCCAACCCCGGCAGGGCGGAAGGCTACACCTTC.